This TCR beta chain was obtained from a study of blood T cell repertoires in COVID-19. For the study at large: The samples span acute and convalescent COVID-19 from the United States, Italy and Spain. T cells, B-cell-depleted T cells, or PBMCs supplied cDNA or gDNA.

CDR1 is LGHNA, CDR2 YSLEER, per germline. V was trimmed by 2 bases and J by 3 bases, leaving 17 bases between them. The CDR3 contains 16 residues. Under the authors' procedure: For nucleated cells, counts were estimated from reference gene primer amplification. TCRdb's table, derived via immunoSEQ multiplex PCR, lists solely in-frame clones and lacks some. V and J calls and clone size are as listed in that table; D and trimming were resolved from the DNA. The profile shows 200,000 to 250,000 clones, approximately 83% of them singletons. The rearrangement links TRBV4-3 to TRBJ2-7, with D hard to call. Specimen: peripheral blood. This TCR was recovered from a woman in her forties or fifties with acute or convalescent COVID-19. CDR3 sequence: CASSQPDPRPDYEQYF. CDR3 bases: TGCGCCAGCAGCCAACCCGACCCTAGGCCGGACTACGAGCAGTACTTC.